This is a list of T cell receptor beta chains from one sample in a study of blood T cell repertoires in COVID-19. Profiled with immunoSEQ multiplex PCR; TCRdb holds only in-frame clones, not every one. Of some 530,000 clones in the sample, around 85% are singletons; the top ten hold 3.2%. Sequencing input: peripheral blood. These receptors were taken from a human donor in a cohort sampled during active COVID-19. Both conserved end residues are part of each CDR3. D genes are given only for firm matches. The size entry is marked missing in some rows and otherwise reads once, few, many or a size class.

v_call: TRBV5-4
clone_size: NA
d_call: TRBD2
j_call: TRBJ2-5
cdr3_aa: CASSSGTSGSQETQYF
cdr3_nt: TGTGCCAGCAGCTCCGGGACTAGCGGGTCGCAAGAGACCCAGTACTTC

v_call: TRBV2
clone_size: NA
d_call: NA
j_call: TRBJ2-3
cdr3_aa: CASSEAVVVRYF
cdr3_nt: TGTGCCAGCAGTGAAGCGGTAGTAGTTAGGTATTTT

v_call: TRBV5-1
clone_size: NA
d_call: TRBD2
j_call: TRBJ2-5
cdr3_aa: CPRRGGETQYF
cdr3_nt: TGCCCCCGCCGGGGGGGGGAGACCCAGTACTTC

v_call: TRBV28
clone_size: NA
d_call: TRBD2
j_call: TRBJ2-4
cdr3_aa: CASSSAGAAKNIQYF
cdr3_nt: TGTGCCAGCAGTTCCGCGGGAGCAGCCAAAAACATTCAGTACTTC

v_call: TRBV11-2
clone_size: NA
d_call: NA
j_call: TRBJ2-3
cdr3_aa: CASSLLLGSATDTQYF
cdr3_nt: TGTGCCAGCAGCTTACTCCTCGGGAGTGCGACAGATACGCAGTATTTT

v_call: TRBV27
clone_size: NA
d_call: NA
j_call: TRBJ1-1
cdr3_aa: CASSFQENTEAFF
cdr3_nt: TGTGCCAGCAGTTTCCAGGAGAACACTGAAGCTTTCTTT

v_call: TRBV24-1
clone_size: NA
d_call: NA
j_call: TRBJ2-3
cdr3_aa: CATSGDSTSGSNTQYF
cdr3_nt: TGTGCCACCAGTGGCGACAGCACCAGCGGGTCGAATACGCAGTATTTT

v_call: TRBV6-4
clone_size: once
d_call: NA
j_call: TRBJ1-5
cdr3_aa: CASSPEHNQPQHF
cdr3_nt: TGTGCCAGCAGCCCCGAGCACAATCAGCCCCAGCATTTT

v_call: TRBV29-1
clone_size: few
d_call: TRBD1
j_call: TRBJ1-6
cdr3_aa: CSVSRDRGSPLHF
cdr3_nt: TGCAGCGTTTCCCGGGACAGGGGTTCACCCCTCCACTTT

v_call: TRBV30
clone_size: once
d_call: NA
j_call: TRBJ1-3
cdr3_aa: CAWTRGGGNTIYF
cdr3_nt: TGTGCCTGGACTAGGGGGGGTGGAAACACCATATATTTT

v_call: TRBV12-3/TRBV12-4
clone_size: NA
d_call: NA
j_call: TRBJ2-7
cdr3_aa: CASSLHNVQYF
cdr3_nt: TGTGCCAGCAGTTTACACAACGTGCAGTACTTC

v_call: TRBV18
clone_size: many
d_call: NA
j_call: TRBJ1-1
cdr3_aa: CASSSGTNRNTEAFF
cdr3_nt: TGTGCCAGCTCATCCGGGACTAACAGGAACACTGAAGCTTTCTTT

v_call: TRBV11-3
clone_size: NA
d_call: NA
j_call: TRBJ1-6
cdr3_aa: CASSKPRSYNSPLHF
cdr3_nt: TGTGCCAGCAGCAAACCGCGGTCCTATAATTCACCCCTCCACTTT

v_call: TRBV28
clone_size: NA
d_call: TRBD2
j_call: TRBJ2-3
cdr3_aa: CASSLGTSADTQYF
cdr3_nt: TGTGCCAGCAGTTTGGGGACTAGCGCAGATACGCAGTATTTT

v_call: TRBV19
clone_size: NA
d_call: NA
j_call: TRBJ2-5
cdr3_aa: CASSIDRPSAQYF
cdr3_nt: TGTGCCAGTAGTATAGATCGCCCATCGGCCCAGTACTTC

v_call: TRBV30
clone_size: NA
d_call: TRBD2
j_call: TRBJ2-1
cdr3_aa: CAWSFSGGVPYNEQFF
cdr3_nt: TGTGCCTGGAGTTTTAGCGGGGGGGTTCCTTACAATGAGCAGTTCTTC

v_call: TRBV7-3
clone_size: few
d_call: NA
j_call: TRBJ1-3
cdr3_aa: CASSSGQGNTIYF
cdr3_nt: TGTGCCAGCAGCTCCGGACAAGGGAACACCATATATTTT